This is a list of T cell receptor beta chains from one sample in a study of blood T cell repertoires in COVID-19. Sequencing was performed with immunoSEQ multiplex PCR; in TCRdb, only in-frame clones are kept and a portion is missing. The sample consists of 70,000 or so clones, about nine tenths of them appearing once. Sequenced input: peripheral blood. These receptors were collected from a woman under 30 with acute or convalescent COVID-19. The CDR3 runs from the conserved cysteine through the conserved F or W. The D gene is left open where the match is weak. Clone size is shown for a subset of rows, as once, few, many or a class of expanded clone.

v_call	j_call	d_call	clone_size	cdr3_aa
TRBV27	TRBJ1-5	-	-	CASSLIVNQPQHF
TRBV5-1	TRBJ1-1	TRBD1	-	CASSSRTGSNTEAFF
TRBV27	TRBJ2-5	TRBD2	-	CASSQGTSGRETQYF
TRBV5-1	TRBJ2-1	TRBD2	-	CASSLGTSTHYNEQFF
TRBV11-2	TRBJ2-1	TRBD2	-	CASSPAAGDDNEQFF
TRBV30	TRBJ1-5	TRBD1	-	CAWSGQGAQPQHF
TRBV11-3	TRBJ2-3	-	-	CASSLDWSPTDTQYF
TRBV7-6	TRBJ2-2	TRBD1	few	CASRSRGTGGTGELFF
TRBV28	TRBJ2-7	-	-	CASRQGFGNYEQYF
TRBV7-2	TRBJ1-1	-	once	CASSLNRRGNTEAFF
TRBV11-2	TRBJ1-2	-	-	CASSLDIALGGPPVEGGYTF
TRBV14	TRBJ2-1	TRBD2	few	CASSRTGGRANPFF
TRBV5-5	TRBJ2-7	TRBD2	-	CASRGDLDYEQYF
TRBV27	TRBJ2-2	-	-	CASSSKPSTGNTGELFF
TRBV11-2	TRBJ2-7	-	once	CASSFGDREQYF
TRBV12-3/TRBV12-4	TRBJ1-6	-	once	CASSSNRVSPLHF
TRBV3-1/TRBV3-2	TRBJ2-1	TRBD2	-	CASSQDIASGNNEQFF
TRBV18	TRBJ2-1	TRBD2	-	CASSLNIGGAFGNEQFF
TRBV27	TRBJ1-1	-	once	CASRPTVLDTEAFF
TRBV3-1/TRBV3-2	TRBJ2-2	TRBD2	-	CASSQYPSGRPGELFF
TRBV11-2	TRBJ1-1	-	-	CASSRLGARQMNTEAFF
TRBV28	TRBJ2-2	TRBD1	-	CASSWSGQDTGELFF
TRBV6-1	TRBJ2-7	TRBD2	-	CASSDLGGAPYEQYF
TRBV7-2	TRBJ2-7	-	-	CASSPEGEIYEQYF
TRBV19	TRBJ2-7	-	-	CASKGRDSYEQYF
TRBV9	TRBJ2-7	TRBD1	-	CASSVVGQGVGSYEQYF
TRBV7-6	TRBJ1-6	-	once	CASSLGRGTNSGMALHF
TRBV5-3	TRBJ2-6	-	-	CARSWIRGSGANVLTF
TRBV4-2	TRBJ2-1	TRBD2	-	CASSQEESGGLWDEQFF
TRBV7-2	TRBJ2-7	-	-	CASSLALTGKGEQYF
TRBV4-2	TRBJ2-3	-	-	CASSQSDYTDTQYF
TRBV14	TRBJ1-3	TRBD1	-	CASSWDRFGNTIYF
TRBV15	TRBJ2-3	TRBD2	-	CATSRESASGRRDTQYF
TRBV7-8	TRBJ2-3	-	once	CASSLATIQGTGTDTQYF
TRBV7-8	TRBJ1-2	TRBD1	once	CASSSKDRDGYTF
TRBV20-1	TRBJ1-1	-	-	CSARAVEAFF
TRBV19	TRBJ1-4	-	-	CASSIGEVGEKLFF
TRBV7-6	TRBJ2-1	TRBD2	-	CASSLVAGRGGRNEQFF
TRBV7-2	TRBJ2-3	TRBD2	once	CASSIAGGDADTQYF
TRBV5-1	TRBJ2-5	TRBD2	once	CASSLRGVSEETQYF
TRBV19	TRBJ1-6	TRBD1	-	CASSAPTGFGSPLHF